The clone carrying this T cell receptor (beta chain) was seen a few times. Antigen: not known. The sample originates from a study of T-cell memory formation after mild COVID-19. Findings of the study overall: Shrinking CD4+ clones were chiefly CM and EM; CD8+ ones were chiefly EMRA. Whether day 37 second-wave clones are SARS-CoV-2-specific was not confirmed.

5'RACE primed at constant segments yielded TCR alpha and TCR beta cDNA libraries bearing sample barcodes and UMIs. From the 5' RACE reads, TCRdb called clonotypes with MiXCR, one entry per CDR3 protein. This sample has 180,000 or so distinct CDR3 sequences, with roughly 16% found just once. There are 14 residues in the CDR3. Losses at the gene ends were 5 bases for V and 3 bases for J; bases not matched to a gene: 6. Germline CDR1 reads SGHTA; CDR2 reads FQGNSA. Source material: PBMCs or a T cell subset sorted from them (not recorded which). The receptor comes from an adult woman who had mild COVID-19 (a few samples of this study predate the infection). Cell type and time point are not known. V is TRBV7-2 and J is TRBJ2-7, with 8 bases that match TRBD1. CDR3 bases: TGTGCCAGCAGCCAACCGGGACAGGACTACGAGCAGTACTTC. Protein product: CASSQPGQDYEQYF.